The source of this T cell receptor (beta chain) is a study of cytomegalovirus exposure and HLA in healthy donors. Study-level findings and limits: Several of the most significant clusters appeared linked to common viral pathogens, based on a later analysis. The Asian-associated ancestry cluster reportedly had fewer N-insertions than the roughly 670-donor mean in a later analysis.

Primers included in the PCR were 60 Vbeta and 13 Jbeta primers. TCRdb's table, derived via immunoSEQ multiplex PCR, lists solely in-frame clones and lacks some. The data hold some 150,000 clones, with roughly nine tenths observed a single time. V lost 4 bases and J lost 2, with 19 bases in between. This CDR3 is built from 16 residues. Germline CDR1 reads SGHDT; CDR2 reads YYEEEE. Concerning this clone: What it binds is not known.

This sequence originates from a woman aged 25-40 years in good health and CMV-seronegative. The sample consisted of PBMCs. The rearrangement links TRBV5-6 to TRBJ2-7; possible D gene TRBD1, 6 bases. The chain's CDR3 is CASSHDLGRGPYEQYF. CDR3 coding DNA: TGTGCCAGCAGCCACGACCTCGGCAGGGGCCCCTACGAGCAGTACTTC. The full variable domain, with the rest looked up from reference TRBV5-6 and TRBJ2-7, is DAGVTQSPTHLIKTRGQQVTLRCSPKSGHDTVSWYQQALGQGPQFIFQYYEEEERQRGNFPDRFSGHQFPNYSSELNVNALLLGDSALYLCASSHDLGRGPYEQYFGPGTRLTVT.